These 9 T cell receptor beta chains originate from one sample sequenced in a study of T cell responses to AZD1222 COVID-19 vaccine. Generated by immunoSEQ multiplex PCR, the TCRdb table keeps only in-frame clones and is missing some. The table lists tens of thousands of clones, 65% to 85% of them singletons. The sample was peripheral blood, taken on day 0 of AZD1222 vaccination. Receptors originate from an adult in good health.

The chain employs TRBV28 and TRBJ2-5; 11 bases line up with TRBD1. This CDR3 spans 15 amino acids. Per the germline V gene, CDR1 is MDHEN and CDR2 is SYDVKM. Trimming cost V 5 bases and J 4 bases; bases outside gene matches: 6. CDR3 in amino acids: CASSPAGTGGETQYF. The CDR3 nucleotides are TGTGCCAGCAGTCCCGCCGGGACAGGGGGAGAGACCCAGTACTTC.

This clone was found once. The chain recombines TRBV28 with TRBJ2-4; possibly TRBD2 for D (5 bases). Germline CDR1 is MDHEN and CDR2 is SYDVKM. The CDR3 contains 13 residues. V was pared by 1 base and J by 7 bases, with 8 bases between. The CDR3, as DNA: TGTGCCAGCAGTTTATCGGGGTTTAACATTCAGTACTTC. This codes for CASSLSGFNIQYF.

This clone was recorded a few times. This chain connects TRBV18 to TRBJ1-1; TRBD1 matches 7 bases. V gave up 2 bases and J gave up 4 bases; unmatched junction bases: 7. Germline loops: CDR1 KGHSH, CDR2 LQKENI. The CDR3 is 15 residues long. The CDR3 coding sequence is TGTGCCAGCTCACCAGTGGAGGGGGCGGGCACTGAAGCTTTCTTT. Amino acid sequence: CASSPVEGAGTEAFF.

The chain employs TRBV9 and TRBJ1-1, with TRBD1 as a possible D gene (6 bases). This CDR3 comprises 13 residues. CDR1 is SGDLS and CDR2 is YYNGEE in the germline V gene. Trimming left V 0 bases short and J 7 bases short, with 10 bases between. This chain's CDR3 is CASSVVTGFEAFF. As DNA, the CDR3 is TGTGCCAGCAGCGTAGTTACAGGGTTTGAAGCTTTCTTT.

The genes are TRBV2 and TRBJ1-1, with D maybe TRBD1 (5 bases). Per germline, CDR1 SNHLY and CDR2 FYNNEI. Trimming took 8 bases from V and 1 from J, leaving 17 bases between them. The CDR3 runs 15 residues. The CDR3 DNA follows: TGTGCCAGCCGGTTTTTCAGGGAGGGGAACACTGAAGCTTTCTTT. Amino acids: CASRFFREGNTEAFF.

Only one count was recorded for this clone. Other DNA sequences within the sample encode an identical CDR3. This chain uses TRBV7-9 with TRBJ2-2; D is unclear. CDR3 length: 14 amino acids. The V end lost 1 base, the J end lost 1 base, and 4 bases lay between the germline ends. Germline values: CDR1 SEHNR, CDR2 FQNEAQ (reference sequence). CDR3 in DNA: TGTGCCAGCAGCTTAGTTCTGAACACCGGGGAGCTGTTTTTT. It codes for CASSLVLNTGELFF. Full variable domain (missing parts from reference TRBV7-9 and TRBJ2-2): DTGVSQNPRHKITKRGQNVTFRCDPISEHNRLYWYRQTLGQGPEFLTYFQNEAQLEKSRLLSDRFSAERPKGSFSTLEIQRTEQGDSAMYLCASSLVLNTGELFFGEGSRLTVL.

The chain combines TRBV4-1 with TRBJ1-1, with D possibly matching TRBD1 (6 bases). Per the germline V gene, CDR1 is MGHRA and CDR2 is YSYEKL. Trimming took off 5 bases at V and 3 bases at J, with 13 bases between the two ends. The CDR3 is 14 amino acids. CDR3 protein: CASSFPGQHTEAFF. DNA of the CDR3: TGCGCCAGCAGCTTCCCCGGACAGCACACTGAAGCTTTCTTT.

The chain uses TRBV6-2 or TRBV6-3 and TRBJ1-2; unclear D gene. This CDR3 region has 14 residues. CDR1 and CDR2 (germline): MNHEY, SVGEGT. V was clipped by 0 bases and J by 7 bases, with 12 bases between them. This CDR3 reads CASSYSIYASGYTF. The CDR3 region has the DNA TGTGCCAGCAGTTACTCGATATACGCCTCTGGCTACACCTTC.

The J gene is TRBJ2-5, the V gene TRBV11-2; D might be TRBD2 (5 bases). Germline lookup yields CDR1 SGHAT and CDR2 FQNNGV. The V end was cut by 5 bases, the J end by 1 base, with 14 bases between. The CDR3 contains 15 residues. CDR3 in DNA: TGTGCCAGCAGCCGGACCCACGGGGTCCAAGAGACCCAGTACTTC. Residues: CASSRTHGVQETQYF.